A selection of T cell receptor beta chains follows, all from one sample in a study of CD8+CD57+ T cells in acquired aplastic anemia. TCRdb reanalysed the reads using MiXCR and keeps one entry per CDR3 protein. In the table there are approximately 200,000 distinct CDR3 sequences, around 49% of which are singletons. Sample: sorted CD4+, CD8+, or CD8+CD57+ T cells (not recorded which) from PBMCs. Receptors were obtained from a human donor with aplastic anemia. The CDR3 runs from the conserved cysteine through the conserved F or W. The D gene is left open where the match is weak. Size values are once, few and many counts, or a class for expanded clones, and some rows have none.

abundance: many
j_gene: TRBJ2-2
v_gene: TRBV7-3
d_gene: .
CDR3nt: TGTGCCAGCAGATCAGTGACCCAGAACACCGGGGAGCTGTTTTTT
CDR3aa: CASRSVTQNTGELFF

abundance: .
j_gene: TRBJ2-1
v_gene: TRBV7-6
d_gene: .
CDR3nt: TGTGCCAGCAGCTCAACTCGGCAAGGGGCCCTGAATGAGCAGTTCTTC
CDR3aa: CASSSTRQGALNEQFF

abundance: .
j_gene: TRBJ1-2
v_gene: TRBV29-1
d_gene: .
CDR3nt: TGCAGCGTTGAAGACAGGGGATTCAGCTATGGCTACACCTTC
CDR3aa: CSVEDRGFSYGYTF

abundance: many
j_gene: TRBJ2-5
v_gene: TRBV24-1
d_gene: .
CDR3nt: TGTGCCACCAGTGATTTGCAAGCTGGAGGCCAAGAGACCCAGTACTTC
CDR3aa: CATSDLQAGGQETQYF

abundance: .
j_gene: TRBJ2-7
v_gene: TRBV7-9
d_gene: .
CDR3nt: TGTGCCAGCAGCTTAGGGGGGTCGTTGGGCGAGCAGTACTTC
CDR3aa: CASSLGGSLGEQYF

abundance: .
j_gene: TRBJ2-1
v_gene: TRBV2
d_gene: .
CDR3nt: TGTGCCAGCAGTTCCGGGCGGCTCGGCAATCAGCAGTTCTTC
CDR3aa: CASSSGRLGNQQFF

abundance: many
j_gene: TRBJ2-1
v_gene: TRBV15
d_gene: .
CDR3nt: TGTGCCACCAGATTGACAGCCTTCTATGAGCAGTTCTTC
CDR3aa: CATRLTAFYEQFF

abundance: .
j_gene: TRBJ2-1
v_gene: TRBV24-1
d_gene: .
CDR3nt: TGTGCCACCAGTGATTTCGGTAACAATGAGCAGTTCTTC
CDR3aa: CATSDFGNNEQFF

abundance: few
j_gene: TRBJ1-5
v_gene: TRBV7-9
d_gene: .
CDR3nt: TGTGCCAGCAGCTTAGATGGGTCCAGCAATCAGCCCCAGCATTTT
CDR3aa: CASSLDGSSNQPQHF

abundance: once
j_gene: TRBJ2-7
v_gene: TRBV11-1
d_gene: .
CDR3nt: TGTGCCAGCAGCTTAGTTGGGGGGCGGGAGCAGTACTTC
CDR3aa: CASSLVGGREQYF

abundance: many
j_gene: TRBJ2-3
v_gene: TRBV5-1
d_gene: .
CDR3nt: TGCGCCAGCAGCTCCCGGTCGGGTATGCAGTATTTT
CDR3aa: CASSSRSGMQYF

abundance: .
j_gene: TRBJ2-7
v_gene: TRBV7-2
d_gene: .
CDR3nt: TGTGCCAGCAGCTTGCAACCAGTCTCCTACGAGCAGTACTTC
CDR3aa: CASSLQPVSYEQYF

abundance: many
j_gene: TRBJ1-1
v_gene: TRBV20-1
d_gene: .
CDR3nt: TGCAGTGCTATCCTCAACCGGGACAAAAGGGGAATGAACACTGAAGCTTTCTTT
CDR3aa: CSAILNRDKRGMNTEAFF

abundance: few
j_gene: TRBJ2-5
v_gene: TRBV2
d_gene: .
CDR3nt: TGTGCCAGCAGTGACCCCCAAGAGACCCAGTACTTC
CDR3aa: CASSDPQETQYF

abundance: once
j_gene: TRBJ2-5
v_gene: TRBV10-1
d_gene: .
CDR3nt: TGCGCCAGCAGTGAGTCAGGGGTAGAGACCCAGTACTTC
CDR3aa: CASSESGVETQYF

abundance: many
j_gene: TRBJ1-1
v_gene: TRBV11-2
d_gene: .
CDR3nt: TGTGCCAGCAGCCCCCGTAAGACGATGAACACTGAAGCTTTCTTT
CDR3aa: CASSPRKTMNTEAFF

abundance: .
j_gene: TRBJ1-2
v_gene: TRBV5-1
d_gene: .
CDR3nt: TGCGCCAGCAGCTTCCCAGGGGATGGCTACACCTTC
CDR3aa: CASSFPGDGYTF

abundance: .
j_gene: TRBJ2-7
v_gene: TRBV15
d_gene: .
CDR3nt: TGTGCCACCAGCAGAGACTCGTCTCCAGGGTACGAGCAGTACTTC
CDR3aa: CATSRDSSPGYEQYF

abundance: once
j_gene: TRBJ2-3
v_gene: TRBV5-1
d_gene: TRBD1
CDR3nt: TGCGCCAGCAGTACCGGACAGGGGAGCACAGATACGCAGTATTTT
CDR3aa: CASSTGQGSTDTQYF